This T cell receptor beta chain was sequenced for a study of CD8+CD57+ T cells in acquired aplastic anemia. Study results and caveats: Patients and healthy controls showed no significant CD8+ Simpson's diversity difference.

Both TCR beta VDJ combination and CDR3 sequence profiling were carried out. Genomic DNA was the template for this profiling. TCRdb redid the calling of the reads with MiXCR, one entry per CDR3 protein. The sample includes roughly 170,000 distinct CDR3 sequences, 45% to 60% seen only once; the top ten take approximately 13%. In its sample, this clonotype was seen a few times. The antigen remains undetermined. Patients included in sequencing had previously demonstrated CD8+CD57+ cell expansion by flow cytometry. The material sequenced was sorted CD4+, CD8+, or CD8+CD57+ T cells (not recorded which) from PBMCs. The receptor was derived from a human donor with aplastic anemia.

The CDR3 DNA reads as TGCGCCAGCAGCAACGGACAGGGGGATTACAATGAGCAGTTCTTC. As protein: CASSNGQGDYNEQFF. The chain joins TRBV10-1 to TRBJ2-1; 10 bases align to TRBD1. This CDR3 comprises 15 residues. The V gene end was trimmed by 6 bases and the J gene end by 4 bases; junction bases not matched to a gene: 6. CDR1 and CDR2 from the germline V gene are WNHNN and SYGVQD (reference sequence).